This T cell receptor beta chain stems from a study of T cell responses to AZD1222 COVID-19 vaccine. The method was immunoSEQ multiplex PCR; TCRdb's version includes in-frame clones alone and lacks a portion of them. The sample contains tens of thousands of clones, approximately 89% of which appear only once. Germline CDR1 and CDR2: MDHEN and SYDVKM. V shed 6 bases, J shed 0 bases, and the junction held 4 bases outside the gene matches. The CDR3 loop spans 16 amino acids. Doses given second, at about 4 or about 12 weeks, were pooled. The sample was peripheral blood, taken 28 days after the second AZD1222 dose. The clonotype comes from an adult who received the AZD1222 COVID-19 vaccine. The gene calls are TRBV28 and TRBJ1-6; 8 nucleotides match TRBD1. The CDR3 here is CASRPDRGSYNSPLHF. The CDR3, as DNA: TGTGCCAGCAGGCCAGACAGGGGCTCCTATAATTCACCCCTCCACTTT.